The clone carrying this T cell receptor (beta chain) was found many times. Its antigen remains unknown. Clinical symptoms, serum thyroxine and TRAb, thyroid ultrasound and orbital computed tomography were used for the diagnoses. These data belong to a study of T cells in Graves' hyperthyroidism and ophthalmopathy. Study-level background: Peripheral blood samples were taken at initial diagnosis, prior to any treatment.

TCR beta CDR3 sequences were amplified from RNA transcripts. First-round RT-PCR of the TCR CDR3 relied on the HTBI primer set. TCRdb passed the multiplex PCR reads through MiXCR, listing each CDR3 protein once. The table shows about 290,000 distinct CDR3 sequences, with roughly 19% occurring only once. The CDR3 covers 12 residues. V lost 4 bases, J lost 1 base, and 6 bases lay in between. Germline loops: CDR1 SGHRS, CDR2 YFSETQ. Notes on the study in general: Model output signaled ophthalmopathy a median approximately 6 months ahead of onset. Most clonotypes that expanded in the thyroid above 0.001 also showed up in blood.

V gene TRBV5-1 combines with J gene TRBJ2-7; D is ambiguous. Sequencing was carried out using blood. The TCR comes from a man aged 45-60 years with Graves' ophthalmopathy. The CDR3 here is CASSKVSYEQYF. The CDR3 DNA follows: TGCGCCAGCAGCAAAGTATCCTACGAGCAGTACTTC.